This T cell receptor (beta chain) came from a study of cytomegalovirus exposure and HLA in healthy donors. Whole-study results and caveats: Most TCR sequences showed up rarely, but some public TCRs showed up in many donors.

PCR used 60 Vbeta primers and 13 Jbeta primers. TCRdb's table, derived via immunoSEQ multiplex PCR, lists solely in-frame clones and lacks some. The table records some 130,000 clones, about four fifths of them present only once. In this sample, this clone turned up once. Its antigen is not identified. Germline values: CDR1 SGHNT, CDR2 YYREEE (reference sequence). Trimming at V came to 2 bases and at J to 5 bases, leaving 7 bases not matched to a gene. The CDR3 sequence is 16 residues long. What was sequenced was PBMCs. The V and J genes are TRBV5-4 and TRBJ2-7, with 13 positions matching TRBD2. This receptor was identified in a man younger than 35 in good health and CMV-seronegative. The CDR3 DNA reads TGTGCCAGCAGCTTTGGACTAGCGGGAGCTAAGAACGAGCAGTACTTC. It codes for CASSFGLAGAKNEQYF.